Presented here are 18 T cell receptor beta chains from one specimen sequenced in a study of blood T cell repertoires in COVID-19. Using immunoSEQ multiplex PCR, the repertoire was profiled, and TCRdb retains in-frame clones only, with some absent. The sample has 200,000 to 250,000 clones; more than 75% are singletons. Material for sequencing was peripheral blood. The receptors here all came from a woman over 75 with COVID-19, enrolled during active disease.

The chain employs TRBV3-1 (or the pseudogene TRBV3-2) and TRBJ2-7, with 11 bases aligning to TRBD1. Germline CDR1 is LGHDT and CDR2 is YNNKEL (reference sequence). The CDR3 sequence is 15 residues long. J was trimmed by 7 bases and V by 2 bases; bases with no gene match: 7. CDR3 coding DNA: TGTGCCAGCAGCCAACTCGGACAGGGGGCAGGGGAGCAGTACTTC. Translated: CASSQLGQGAGEQYF.

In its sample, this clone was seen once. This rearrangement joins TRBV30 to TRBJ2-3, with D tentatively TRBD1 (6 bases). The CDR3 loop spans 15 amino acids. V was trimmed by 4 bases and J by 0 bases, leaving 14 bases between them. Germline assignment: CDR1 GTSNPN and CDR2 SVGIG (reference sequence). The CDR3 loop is CAWKEQGLSTDTQYF. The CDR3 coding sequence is TGTGCCTGGAAGGAACAGGGCCTTAGCACAGATACGCAGTATTTT.

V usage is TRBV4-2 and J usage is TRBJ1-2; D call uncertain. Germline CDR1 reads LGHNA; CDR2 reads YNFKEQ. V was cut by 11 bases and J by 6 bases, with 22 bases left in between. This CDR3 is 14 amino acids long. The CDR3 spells CAAINRAGWDGYTF. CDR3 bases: TGTGCCGCCATCAATCGGGCGGGGTGGGATGGCTACACCTTC.

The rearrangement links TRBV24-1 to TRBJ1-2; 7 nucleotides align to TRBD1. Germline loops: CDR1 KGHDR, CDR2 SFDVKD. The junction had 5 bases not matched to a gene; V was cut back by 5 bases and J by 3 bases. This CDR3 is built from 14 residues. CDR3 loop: CATSASDRDYGYTF. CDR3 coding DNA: TGTGCCACCAGTGCTTCTGACAGGGACTATGGCTACACCTTC.

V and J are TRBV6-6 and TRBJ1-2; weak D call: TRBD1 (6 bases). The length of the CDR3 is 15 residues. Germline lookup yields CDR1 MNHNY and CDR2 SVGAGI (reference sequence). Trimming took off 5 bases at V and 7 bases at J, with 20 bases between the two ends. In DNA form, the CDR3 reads TGTGCCAGCAGTCCCCCCGGGGGGCGGAGTTCTGGCTACACCTTC. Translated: CASSPPGGRSSGYTF.

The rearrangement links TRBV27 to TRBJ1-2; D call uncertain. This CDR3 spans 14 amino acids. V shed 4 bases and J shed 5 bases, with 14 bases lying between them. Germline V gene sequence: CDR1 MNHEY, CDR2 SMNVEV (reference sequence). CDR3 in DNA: TGTGCCAGCAGTTCAACCGGGATCGCGTATGGCTACACCTTC. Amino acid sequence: CASSSTGIAYGYTF.

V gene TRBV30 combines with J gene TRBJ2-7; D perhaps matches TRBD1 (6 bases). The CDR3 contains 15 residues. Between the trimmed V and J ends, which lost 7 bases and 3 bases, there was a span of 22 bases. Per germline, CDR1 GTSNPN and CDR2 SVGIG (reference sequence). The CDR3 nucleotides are TGTGCCTACCTCAAGAAGGACAGAGCTAACTACGAGCAGTACTTC. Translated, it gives CAYLKKDRANYEQYF. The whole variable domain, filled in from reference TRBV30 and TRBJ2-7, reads SQTIHQWPATLVQPVGSPLSLECTVEGTSNPNLYWYRQAAGRGLQLLFYSVGIGQISSEVPQNLSASRPQDRQFILSSKKLLLSDSGFYLCAYLKKDRANYEQYFGPGTRLTVT.

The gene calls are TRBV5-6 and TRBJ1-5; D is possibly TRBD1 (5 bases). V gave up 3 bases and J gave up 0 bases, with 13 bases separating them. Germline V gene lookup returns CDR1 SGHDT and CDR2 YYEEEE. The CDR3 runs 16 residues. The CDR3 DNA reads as TGTGCCAGCAGCTCCCAAGGGGCTTATAGCAATCAGCCCCAGCATTTT. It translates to CASSSQGAYSNQPQHF.

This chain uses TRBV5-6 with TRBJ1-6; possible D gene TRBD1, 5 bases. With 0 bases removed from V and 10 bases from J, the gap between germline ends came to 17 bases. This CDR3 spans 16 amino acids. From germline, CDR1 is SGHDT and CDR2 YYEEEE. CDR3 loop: CASSLGSVRVGSPLHF. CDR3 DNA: TGTGCCAGCAGCTTGGGCTCCGTCAGGGTGGGATCACCCCTCCACTTT.

The chain's CDR3 is CASSLTAIYGYTF. The DNA for the CDR3 is TGTGCCAGCAGTCTGACAGCAATCTATGGCTACACCTTC. This chain connects TRBV12-3 or TRBV12-4 to TRBJ1-2; tentatively, D is TRBD1 (5 bases). The CDR3 is 13 amino acids. The ends were cut back, 5 bases at V and 4 bases at J, with 11 bases in the middle.

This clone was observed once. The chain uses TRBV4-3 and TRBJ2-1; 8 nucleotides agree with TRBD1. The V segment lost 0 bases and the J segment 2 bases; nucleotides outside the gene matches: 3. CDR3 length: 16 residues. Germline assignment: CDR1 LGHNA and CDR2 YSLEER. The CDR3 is CASSQERDRTYNEQFF. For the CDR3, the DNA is TGCGCCAGCAGCCAAGAAAGGGACAGGACCTACAATGAGCAGTTCTTC.

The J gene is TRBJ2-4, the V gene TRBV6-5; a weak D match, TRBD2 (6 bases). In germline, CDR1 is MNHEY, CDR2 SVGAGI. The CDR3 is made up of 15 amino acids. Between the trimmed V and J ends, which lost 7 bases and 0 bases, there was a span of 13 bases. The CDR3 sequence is CASNPSGVAKNIQYF. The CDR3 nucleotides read TGTGCCAGCAATCCCTCGGGGGTAGCCAAAAACATTCAGTACTTC.

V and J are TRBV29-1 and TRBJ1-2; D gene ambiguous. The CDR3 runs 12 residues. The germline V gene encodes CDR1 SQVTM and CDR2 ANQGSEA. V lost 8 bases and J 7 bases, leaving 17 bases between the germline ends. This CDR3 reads CSPRGGEGGYTF. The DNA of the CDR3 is TGCAGCCCTCGGGGTGGGGAGGGTGGCTACACCTTC.

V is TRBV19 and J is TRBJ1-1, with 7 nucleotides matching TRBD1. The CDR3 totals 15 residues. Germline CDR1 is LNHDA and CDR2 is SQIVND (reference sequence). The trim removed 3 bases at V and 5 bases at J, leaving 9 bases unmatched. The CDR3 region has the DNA TGTGCCAGTAGTATCAACCTAAACAGGGGAACTGAAGCTTTCTTT. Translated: CASSINLNRGTEAFF.

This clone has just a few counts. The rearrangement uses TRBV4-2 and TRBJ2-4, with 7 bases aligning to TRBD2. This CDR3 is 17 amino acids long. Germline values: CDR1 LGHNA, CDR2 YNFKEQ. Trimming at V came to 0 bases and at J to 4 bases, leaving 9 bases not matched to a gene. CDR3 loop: CASSQDLASGRKNIQYF. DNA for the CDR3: TGTGCCAGCAGCCAAGATCTGGCTAGCGGAAGAAAAAACATTCAGTACTTC.

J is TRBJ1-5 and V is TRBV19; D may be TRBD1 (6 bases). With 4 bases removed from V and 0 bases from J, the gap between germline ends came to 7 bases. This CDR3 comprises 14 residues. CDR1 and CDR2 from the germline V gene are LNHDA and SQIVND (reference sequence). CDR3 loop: CASSNRDSNQPQHF. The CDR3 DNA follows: TGTGCCAGTAGTAACAGGGATAGCAATCAGCCCCAGCATTTT. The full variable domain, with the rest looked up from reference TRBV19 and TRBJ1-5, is DGGITQSPKYLFRKEGQNVTLSCEQNLNHDAMYWYRQDPGQGLRLIYYSQIVNDFQKGDIAEGYSVSREKKESFPLTVTSAQKNPTAFYLCASSNRDSNQPQHFGDGTRLSIL.

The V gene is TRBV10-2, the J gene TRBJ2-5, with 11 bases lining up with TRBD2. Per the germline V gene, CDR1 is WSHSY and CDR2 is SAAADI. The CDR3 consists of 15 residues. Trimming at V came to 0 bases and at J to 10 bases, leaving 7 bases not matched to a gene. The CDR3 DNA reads TGCGCCAGCAGTGAGTCGGGACTAGCGGCCAGGGGCCAGTACTTC. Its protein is CASSESGLAARGQYF.

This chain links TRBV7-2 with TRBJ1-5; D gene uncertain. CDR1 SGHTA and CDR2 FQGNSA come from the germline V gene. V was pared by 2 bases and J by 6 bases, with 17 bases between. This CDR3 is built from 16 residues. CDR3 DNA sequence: TGTGCCAGCAGCTTAATAAGCACGGCAGACTTTCAGCCCCAGCATTTT. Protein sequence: CASSLISTADFQPQHF.